One sample yielded the 4 T cell receptor beta chains listed below, sequenced in a study of vaccination and CD4 T cells after COVID-19. These receptors have no known antigen. Scientists ran DNA taken from cultured CD4+ T cells through the Oncomine TCR Beta short-read assay for sequencing. Using its own MiXCR run on the PCR reads, TCRdb lists one record per CDR3 protein. The data contain 6,000 or so distinct CDR3 sequences, over 35% of them singletons. Regarding treatment: approximately nine-day PBMC culture with coronavirus spike peptide pools or control peptides (ViraFEST assay). CD4+ T-cell collection from the unexposed donor predated the COVID-19 pandemic (2011-2018). Sequencing was performed on CD4+ T cells from blood, cultured in vitro. These receptor sequences come from a human donor in good health.

V gene TRBV20-1 combines with J gene TRBJ1-5; D is unclear. The CDR3 has 16 amino acids. CDR1 and CDR2 (germline): DFQATT, SNEGSKA (reference sequence). The ends were cut back, 0 bases at V and 5 bases at J, with 17 bases in the middle. This CDR3 is CSARDRKGSSDQPQHF. The DNA of the CDR3 is TGCAGTGCTAGAGATCGCAAAGGTTCAAGCGATCAGCCCCAGCATTTT.

This sequence joins TRBV7-9 and TRBJ2-3, with no clear D. The CDR3 has 14 residues. Germline V CDR1 and CDR2: SEHNR, FQNEAQ (reference sequence). The V and J ends lost 5 bases and 2 bases respectively, with 11 bases between them. CDR3 bases: TGTGCCAGCAGCCCCCGGCTCCCCACAGATACGCAGTATTTT. Its protein is CASSPRLPTDTQYF.

The genes are TRBV18 and TRBJ2-1; maybe TRBD2 (5 bases). Germline values: CDR1 KGHSH, CDR2 LQKENI. V was pared by 3 bases and J by 12 bases, with 12 bases between. There are 12 residues in the CDR3. Written as DNA, the CDR3 is TGTGCCAGCTCACCGTCCCTCGAGGGGCAGTTCTTC. Amino acid sequence: CASSPSLEGQFF.

The V call is TRBV19, the J call TRBJ1-5, with a tentative D call TRBD1 (6 bases). CDR3 length: 16 residues. Germline V gene lookup returns CDR1 LNHDA and CDR2 SQIVND (reference sequence). The V end lost 3 bases, the J end lost 7 bases, and 19 bases lay between the germline ends. The chain's CDR3 is CASSINLWGAGQPQHF. DNA for the CDR3: TGTGCCAGTAGTATCAATTTGTGGGGGGCAGGGCAGCCCCAGCATTTT.